This T cell receptor (beta chain) appears in the sequencing data of a study of cytomegalovirus exposure and HLA in healthy donors. Whole-study results and caveats: Sequencing likely produced, as an artifact, a cluster of highly shared sequence variants.

Primers included in the PCR were 60 Vbeta and 13 Jbeta primers. The method was immunoSEQ multiplex PCR; TCRdb's version includes in-frame clones alone and lacks a portion of them. The table records 150,000 to 200,000 clones, around 80% of them present only once. Comments on this clone: Its specificity is not known.

CDR1 and CDR2 (germline): MNHEY, SVGAGI. V lost 4 bases to trimming and J lost 3 bases, with 15 bases between them. This CDR3 is 15 amino acids long. The sequenced sample consisted of PBMCs. The sequence was collected from a man aged 35-49 years in good health and CMV-seronegative. This sequence joins TRBV6-5 and TRBJ1-1; weak D call: TRBD1 (6 bases). The CDR3 DNA reads as TGTGCCAGCAGTTCCTTAAGGGGGGGGGACACTGAAGCTTTCTTT. Protein product: CASSSLRGGDTEAFF.